A single sample gave rise to the 5 T cell receptor beta chains below, sequenced in a study of CD8+ T cells in alopecia areata (dated by TCRdb to about 2018). The library was generated by the immunoSEQ multiplex PCR assay. RNA was extracted from all samples and reverse transcribed into cDNA, which served as template for TCR sequencing. Held by TCRdb, this immuneACCESS table contains in-frame sequences only and omits some clones. Under half of the omission traces to an unresolved V gene where checked; the cause of the rest is unknown. The sample table holds about 150,000 clones, of which about 50% were seen once. The ten largest make up roughly a fifth of the sample. The time point label here, explained by the study, means: baseline before oral tofacitinib. This specimen was CD8+ T cells sorted from blood, taken at week 0. The receptors originated from a human donor with alopecia areata.

The chain joins TRBV7-9 to TRBJ2-3, with 13 positions matching TRBD2. V lost 4 bases to trimming and J lost 2 bases; unmatched junction nucleotides: 9. Per the germline V gene, CDR1 is SEHNR and CDR2 is FQNEAQ (reference sequence). The CDR3 contains 18 residues. The CDR3 bases are TGTGCCAGCAGCTCGACTAGCGGGGGGCTTACATCCACAGATACGCAGTATTTT. The encoded protein is CASSSTSGGLTSTDTQYF.

This clone was seen more than once but under ten times. The chain carries TRBV29-1 and TRBJ1-5; D might be TRBD1 (5 bases). Germline loops: CDR1 SQVTM, CDR2 ANQGSEA. The CDR3 extends over 13 amino acids. Trimming stripped 0 bases from V and 4 bases from J, with 7 bases between. The CDR3 nucleotides are TGCAGCGTTGAAGACGGGGGGAATCAGCCCCAGCATTTT. The encoded protein is CSVEDGGNQPQHF.

The J gene is TRBJ1-4, the V gene TRBV4-3, with 9 bases identical to TRBD1. CDR1 LGHNA and CDR2 YSLEER come from the germline V gene. The V and J ends lost 0 bases and 7 bases, in that order; junction bases with no gene match: 6. There are 16 residues in the CDR3. The CDR3 coding sequence is TGCGCCAGCAGCCAAGATTTAGGGACAGGGATTGAAAAACTGTTTTTT. Translation: CASSQDLGTGIEKLFF.

The rearrangement joins TRBV7-9 to TRBJ2-5, with 7 bases aligning to TRBD1. The CDR3 runs 18 residues. In germline, CDR1 is SEHNR, CDR2 FQNEAQ (reference sequence). Trimming cost V 7 bases and J 1 base; bases outside gene matches: 18. In nucleotides, the CDR3 is TGTGCCAGCAACTCTTCGGATCCAAACCGGGACAGCCAAGAGACCCAGTACTTC. Residues: CASNSSDPNRDSQETQYF.

V gene TRBV6-5 combines with J gene TRBJ2-2, with unresolved D. The CDR3 has 14 amino acids. Germline values: CDR1 MNHEY, CDR2 SVGAGI. V was shortened by 2 bases and J by 2 bases, with 6 bases between the two germline ends. The CDR3 protein is CASSYNGNTGELFF. In nucleotides, the CDR3 is TGTGCCAGCAGTTACAACGGAAACACCGGGGAGCTGTTTTTT.